The subject of this entry is one TCR beta chain. Its antigen is still unknown. This sample was included in a study of blood T cells in healthy people across ages. Study-wide results and caveats: Donor CMV status was unknown, possibly confounding expanded clonotype changes. Strong correlation linked observed beta diversity and percent naive T cells. Long-lived donors exceeded aged donors in naive CD4+ cells and diversity.

Next came a second PCR, run for roughly 7 to 12 cycles, which used a sample-barcoded 5' primer along with a J-beta primer mix. A single record per CDR3 protein comes from TCRdb applying MiXCR to the 5' RACE reads. The sample shows hundreds of thousands of distinct CDR3 sequences, under 45% of them seen only once. Per germline, CDR1 SGHRS and CDR2 YFSETQ. CDR3 length: 16 residues. V shed 7 bases, J shed 0 bases, and the junction held 7 bases outside the gene matches. Samples had at least 7 million PBMCs isolated from them. The genes are TRBV5-1 and TRBJ1-6; 7 nucleotides match TRBD1. Sample: blood. The TCR was taken from a man aged 55-75 years in good health. This CDR3 is CASRDRESSYNSPLHF. The CDR3 nucleotides read TGCGCCAGCCGCGACAGGGAGAGCTCCTATAATTCACCCCTCCACTTT.